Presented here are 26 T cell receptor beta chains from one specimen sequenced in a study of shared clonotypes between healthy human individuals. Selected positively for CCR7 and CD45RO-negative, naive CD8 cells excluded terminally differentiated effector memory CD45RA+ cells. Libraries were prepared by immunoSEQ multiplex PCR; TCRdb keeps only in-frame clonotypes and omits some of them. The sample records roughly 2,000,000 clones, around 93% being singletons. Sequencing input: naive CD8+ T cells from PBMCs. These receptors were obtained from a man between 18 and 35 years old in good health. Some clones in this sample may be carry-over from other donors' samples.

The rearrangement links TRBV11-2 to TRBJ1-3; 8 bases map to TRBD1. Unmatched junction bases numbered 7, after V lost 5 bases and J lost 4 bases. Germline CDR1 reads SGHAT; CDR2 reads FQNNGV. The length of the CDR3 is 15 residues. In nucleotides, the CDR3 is TGTGCCAGCAGCCTACGACAGGGGCGCGGAAACACCATATATTTT. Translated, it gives CASSLRQGRGNTIYF.

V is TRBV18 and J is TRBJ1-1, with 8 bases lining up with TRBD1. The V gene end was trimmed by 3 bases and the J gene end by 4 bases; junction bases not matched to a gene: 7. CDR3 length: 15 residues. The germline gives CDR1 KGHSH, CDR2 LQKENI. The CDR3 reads CASSPGQGGLTEAFF. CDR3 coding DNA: TGTGCCAGCTCACCCGGACAGGGCGGCCTCACTGAAGCTTTCTTT.

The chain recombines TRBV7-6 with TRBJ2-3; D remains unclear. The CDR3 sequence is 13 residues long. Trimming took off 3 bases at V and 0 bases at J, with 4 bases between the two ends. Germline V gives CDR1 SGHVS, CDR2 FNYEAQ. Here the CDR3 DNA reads TGTGCCAGCAGCTTCGGGAGCACAGATACGCAGTATTTT. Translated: CASSFGSTDTQYF.

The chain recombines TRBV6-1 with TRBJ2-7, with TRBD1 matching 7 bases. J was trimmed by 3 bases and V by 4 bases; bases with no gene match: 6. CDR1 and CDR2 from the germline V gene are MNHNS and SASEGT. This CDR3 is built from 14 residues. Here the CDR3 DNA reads TGTGCCAGCAGTGGAGCAGGGGGTTTCTACGAGCAGTACTTC. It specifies CASSGAGGFYEQYF.

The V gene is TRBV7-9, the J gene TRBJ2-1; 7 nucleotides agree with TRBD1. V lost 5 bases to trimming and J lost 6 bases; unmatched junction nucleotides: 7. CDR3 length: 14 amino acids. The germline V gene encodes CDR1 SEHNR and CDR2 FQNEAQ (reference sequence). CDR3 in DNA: TGTGCCAGCAGCAAGGGACAGTCCCGCAATGAGCAGTTCTTC. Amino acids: CASSKGQSRNEQFF.

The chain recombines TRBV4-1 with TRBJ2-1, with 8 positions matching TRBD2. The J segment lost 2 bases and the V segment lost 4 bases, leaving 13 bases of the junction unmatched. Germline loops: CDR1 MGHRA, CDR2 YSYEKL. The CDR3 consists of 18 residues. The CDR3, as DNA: TGCGCCAGCAGCCCCACCCGGGCGGGAGGCAACCCCTACAATGAGCAGTTCTTC. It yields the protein CASSPTRAGGNPYNEQFF.

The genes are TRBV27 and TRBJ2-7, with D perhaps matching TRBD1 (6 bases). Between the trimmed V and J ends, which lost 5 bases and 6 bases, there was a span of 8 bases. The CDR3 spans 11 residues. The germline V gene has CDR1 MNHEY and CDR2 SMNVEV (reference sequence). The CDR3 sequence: CASSRGFEQYF. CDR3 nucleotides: TGTGCCAGCAGTAGGGGGTTCGAGCAGTACTTC.

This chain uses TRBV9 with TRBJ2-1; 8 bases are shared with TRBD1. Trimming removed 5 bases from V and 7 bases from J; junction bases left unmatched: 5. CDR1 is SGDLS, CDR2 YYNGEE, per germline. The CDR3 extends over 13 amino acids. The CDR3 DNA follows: TGTGCCAGCAGAAGAGGGACAGGAAATGAGCAGTTCTTC. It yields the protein CASRRGTGNEQFF.

The CDR3 nucleotides are TGTGCCAGCAAGTCTGGGGCGTTCACCGGGGAGCTGTTTTTT. Its translation is CASKSGAFTGELFF. The genes are TRBV27 and TRBJ2-2; possibly TRBD1 for D (5 bases). V shed 7 bases and J shed 4 bases, with 13 bases lying between them. This CDR3 is 14 amino acids long. Per germline, CDR1 MNHEY and CDR2 SMNVEV (reference sequence).

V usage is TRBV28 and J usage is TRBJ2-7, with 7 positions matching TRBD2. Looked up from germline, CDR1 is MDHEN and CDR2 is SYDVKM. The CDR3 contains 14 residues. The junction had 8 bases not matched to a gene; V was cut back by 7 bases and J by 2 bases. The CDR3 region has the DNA TGTGCCAGCACAGCTAGCGGATCTACCTACGAGCAGTACTTC. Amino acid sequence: CASTASGSTYEQYF.

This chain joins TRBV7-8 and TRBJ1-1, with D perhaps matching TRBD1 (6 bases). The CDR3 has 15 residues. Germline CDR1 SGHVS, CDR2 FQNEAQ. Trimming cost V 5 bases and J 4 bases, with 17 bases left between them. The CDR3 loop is CASSALRGASTEAFF. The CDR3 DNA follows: TGTGCCAGCAGCGCCCTACGGGGGGCGAGCACTGAAGCTTTCTTT.

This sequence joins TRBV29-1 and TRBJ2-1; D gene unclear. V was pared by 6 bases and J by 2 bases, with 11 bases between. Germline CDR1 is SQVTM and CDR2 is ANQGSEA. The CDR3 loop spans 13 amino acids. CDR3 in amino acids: CSVNSLPYNEQFF. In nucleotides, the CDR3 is TGCAGCGTGAACAGCCTCCCCTACAATGAGCAGTTCTTC.

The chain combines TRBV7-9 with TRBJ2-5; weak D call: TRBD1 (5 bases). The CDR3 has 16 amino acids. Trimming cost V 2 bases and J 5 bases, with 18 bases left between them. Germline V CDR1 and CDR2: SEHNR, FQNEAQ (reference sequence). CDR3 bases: TGTGCCAGCAGCTTAATGACAGCAGGCGGCTGGGAGACCCAGTACTTC. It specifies CASSLMTAGGWETQYF. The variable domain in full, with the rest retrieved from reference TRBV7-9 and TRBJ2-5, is DTGVSQNPRHKITKRGQNVTFRCDPISEHNRLYWYRQTLGQGPEFLTYFQNEAQLEKSRLLSDRFSAERPKGSFSTLEIQRTEQGDSAMYLCASSLMTAGGWETQYFGPGTRLLVL.

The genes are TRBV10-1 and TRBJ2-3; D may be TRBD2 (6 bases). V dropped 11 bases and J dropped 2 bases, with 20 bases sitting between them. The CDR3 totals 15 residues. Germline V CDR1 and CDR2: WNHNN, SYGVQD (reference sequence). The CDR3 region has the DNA TGCGCCGCCCGGGAGCGGGCCCCCTCCACAGATACGCAGTATTTT. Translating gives CAARERAPSTDTQYF.

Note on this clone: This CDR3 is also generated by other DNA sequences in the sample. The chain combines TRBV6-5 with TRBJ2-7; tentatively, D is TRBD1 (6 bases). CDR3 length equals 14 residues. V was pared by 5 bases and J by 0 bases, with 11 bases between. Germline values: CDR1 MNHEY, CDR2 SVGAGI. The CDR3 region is CASSNRVYSYEQYF. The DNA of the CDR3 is TGTGCCAGCAGTAACAGGGTCTACTCCTACGAGCAGTACTTC.

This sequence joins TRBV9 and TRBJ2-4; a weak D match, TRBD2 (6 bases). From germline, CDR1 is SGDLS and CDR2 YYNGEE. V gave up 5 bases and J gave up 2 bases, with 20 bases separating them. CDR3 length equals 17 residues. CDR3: CASRPVLRTTPKNIQYF. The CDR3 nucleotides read TGTGCCAGCAGGCCGGTTCTGCGGACTACCCCCAAAAACATTCAGTACTTC.

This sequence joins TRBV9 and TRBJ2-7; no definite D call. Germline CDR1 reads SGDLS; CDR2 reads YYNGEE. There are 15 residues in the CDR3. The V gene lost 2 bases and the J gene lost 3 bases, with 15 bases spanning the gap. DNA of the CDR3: TGTGCCAGCAGCGTCGTCCCCGACAAATACTACGAGCAGTACTTC. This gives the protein CASSVVPDKYYEQYF. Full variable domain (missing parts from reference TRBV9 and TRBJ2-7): DSGVTQTPKHLITATGQRVTLRCSPRSGDLSVYWYQQSLDQGLQFLIQYYNGEERAKGNILERFSAQQFPDLHSELNLSSLELGDSALYFCASSVVPDKYYEQYFGPGTRLTVT.

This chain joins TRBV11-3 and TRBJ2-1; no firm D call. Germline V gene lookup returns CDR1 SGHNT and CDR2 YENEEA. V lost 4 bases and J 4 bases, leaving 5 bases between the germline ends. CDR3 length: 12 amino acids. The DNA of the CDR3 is TGTGCCAGCAGCTCCCGTTACAATGAGCAGTTCTTC. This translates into CASSSRYNEQFF.

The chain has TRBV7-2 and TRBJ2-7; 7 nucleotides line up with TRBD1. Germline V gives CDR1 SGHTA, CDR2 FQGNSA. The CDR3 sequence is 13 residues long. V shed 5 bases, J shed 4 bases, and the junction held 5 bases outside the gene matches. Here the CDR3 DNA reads TGTGCCAGCAGCGATTACAGGGGTTACGAGCAGTACTTC. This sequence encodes CASSDYRGYEQYF.

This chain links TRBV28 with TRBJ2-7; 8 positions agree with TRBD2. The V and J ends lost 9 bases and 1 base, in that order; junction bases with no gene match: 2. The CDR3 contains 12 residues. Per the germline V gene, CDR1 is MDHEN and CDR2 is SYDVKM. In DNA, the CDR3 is TGTGCCAGTTTAGCGGGATCCTACGAGCAGTACTTC. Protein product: CASLAGSYEQYF.

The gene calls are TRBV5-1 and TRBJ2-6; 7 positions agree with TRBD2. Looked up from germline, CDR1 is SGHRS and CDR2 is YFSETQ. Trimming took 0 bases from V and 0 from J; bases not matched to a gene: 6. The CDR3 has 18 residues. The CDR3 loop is CASSLGLGEGSGANVLTF. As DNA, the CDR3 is TGCGCCAGCAGCTTGGGACTCGGGGAGGGCTCTGGGGCCAACGTCCTGACTTTC.

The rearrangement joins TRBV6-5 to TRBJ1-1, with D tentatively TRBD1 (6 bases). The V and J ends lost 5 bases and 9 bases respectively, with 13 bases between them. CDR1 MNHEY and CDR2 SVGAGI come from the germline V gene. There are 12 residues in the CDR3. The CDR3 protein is CASSRTEGQAFF. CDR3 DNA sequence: TGTGCCAGCAGTCGGACAGAGGGGCAAGCTTTCTTT.

The CDR3 DNA reads TGTGCCAGCAGCTTATTGCCGGGAGGGGGTTTCGACATTCAGTACTTC. Encoded protein: CASSLLPGGGFDIQYF. The V and J genes are TRBV5-4 and TRBJ2-4, with 8 nucleotides matching TRBD2. V lost 2 bases and J lost 8; bases outside the gene matches: 12. The CDR3 consists of 16 residues. Germline CDR1 and CDR2: SGHNT and YYREEE (reference sequence).

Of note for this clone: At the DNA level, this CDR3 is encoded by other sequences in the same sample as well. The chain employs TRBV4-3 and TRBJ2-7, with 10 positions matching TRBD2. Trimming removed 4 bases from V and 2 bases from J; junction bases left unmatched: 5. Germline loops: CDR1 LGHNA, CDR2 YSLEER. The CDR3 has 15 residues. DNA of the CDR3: TGCGCCAGCAGCCTTGGGCTAGCGGGAGCCTACGAGCAGTACTTC. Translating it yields CASSLGLAGAYEQYF.

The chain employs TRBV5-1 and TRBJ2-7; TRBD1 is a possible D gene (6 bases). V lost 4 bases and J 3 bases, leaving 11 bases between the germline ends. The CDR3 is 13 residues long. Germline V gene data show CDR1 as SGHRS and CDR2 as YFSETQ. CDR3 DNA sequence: TGCGCCAGCAGCGTAGACAGGTTCTACGAGCAGTACTTC. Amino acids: CASSVDRFYEQYF. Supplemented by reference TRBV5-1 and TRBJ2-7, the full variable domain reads KAGVTQTPRYLIKTRGQQVTLSCSPISGHRSVSWYQQTPGQGLQFLFEYFSETQRNKGNFPGRFSGRQFSNSRSEMNVSTLELGDSALYLCASSVDRFYEQYFGPGTRLTVT.

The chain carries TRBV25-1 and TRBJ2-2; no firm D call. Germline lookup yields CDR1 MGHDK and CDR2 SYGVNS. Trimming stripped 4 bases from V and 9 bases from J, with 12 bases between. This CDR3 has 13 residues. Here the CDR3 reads CASSVDPVRELFF. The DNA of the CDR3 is TGTGCCAGCAGTGTAGACCCTGTACGGGAGCTGTTTTTT.